These 2 T cell receptor beta chains were sequenced from one sample in a study of blood T cell repertoires in COVID-19. The table came from immunoSEQ multiplex PCR; TCRdb's copy has only in-frame clones and leaves some out. The table includes some 260,000 clones, 80% to 90% detected once. The sequenced sample consisted of peripheral blood. The receptors come from a woman aged 65 to 85 with COVID-19, enrolled during active disease.

V and J are TRBV30 and TRBJ1-5; 8 bases agree with TRBD1. Germline V gene data show CDR1 as GTSNPN and CDR2 as SVGIG (reference sequence). With V trimmed by 3 bases and J by 7 bases, 8 bases remained unmatched. CDR3 size: 14 residues. CDR3 nucleotide sequence: TGTGCCTGGAGCCATCAGGGGGCTCGGCAGCCCCAGCATTTT. It encodes CAWSHQGARQPQHF.

This clone was detected once. The chain is built from TRBV27 and TRBJ2-7, with a tentative D call TRBD2 (6 bases). The ends were cut back, 6 bases at V and 0 bases at J, with 15 bases in the middle. Per the germline V gene, CDR1 is MNHEY and CDR2 is SMNVEV (reference sequence). CDR3 size: 15 residues. The CDR3: CASRRGLQSSYEQYF. CDR3 DNA sequence: TGTGCCAGCAGGCGGGGACTCCAGAGCTCCTACGAGCAGTACTTC.